Reported below is one TCR beta chain. Its antigen remains unknown. CDR3 length: 15 amino acids. V lost 0 bases, J lost 4 bases, and 13 bases lay in between. Germline-derived CDR1 and CDR2 are SGHRS and YFSETQ. This specimen belongs to a study of shared clonotypes between healthy human individuals. In the original analysis: Owing to the provision of junction-only sequences devoid of quality scores by immunoSEQ, filtering differed. Sequenced by immunoSEQ multiplex PCR; TCRdb stores in-frame clones only, minus some. The V and J calls and clone size are taken from that table; D and trimming were inferred from the DNA. The data show some 470,000 clones, roughly four fifths seen once. General study points: Since donors were few, the genetic and exposure-history diversity represented was limited.

Sequencing was carried out using PBMCs. The source of this sequence is a woman aged 40 to 50 in good health. Some clones in this sample may be carry-over from other donors' samples. This chain uses TRBV5-1 with TRBJ2-5; D could derive from TRBD1 or TRBD2 (5 bases each). The CDR3 here is CASSLGPGLGETQYF. CDR3 in DNA: TGCGCCAGCAGCTTGGGGCCGGGGCTTGGAGAGACCCAGTACTTC.